This TCR beta chain was captured by sequencing in a study of cytomegalovirus exposure and HLA in healthy donors. Study-wide context: The 90 to 150 validation repertoires, a later analysis reported, used the same platform as the roughly 660 repertoires from the first cohort.

Separate from the roughly 700-subject first cohort was the approximately 110-subject validation cohort, to which the donors belonged. A note on this clone: Its antigen is undetermined.

Overall study results and limits: Most TCR sequences showed up rarely, but some public TCRs showed up in many donors. Among TCR beta chains, those listed as cytomegalovirus-associated numbered some 160.

The CDR3 length is 17 residues. Germline V gives CDR1 SNHLY, CDR2 FYNNEI. Germline trimming cut 1 base from V and 7 bases from J; bases unmatched to any gene: 9. The protocol was immunoSEQ multiplex PCR, while the TCRdb copy is restricted to in-frame clones and leaves out a portion. The sample yields tens of thousands of clones, 94% seen once. Sequences were obtained from PBMCs. The receptor was isolated from a woman between 18 and 29 years old in good health and CMV-seronegative. The rearrangement links TRBV2 to TRBJ2-2, with 10 bases identical to TRBD2. The CDR3 DNA reads TGTGCCAGCAGTGAAGATAGTCTAGCGGGAGTGGGCGGGGAGCTGTTTTTT. This sequence encodes CASSEDSLAGVGGELFF.